This T cell receptor beta chain was sequenced during a study of beta chain features in type 1 diabetes. This CDR3 is built from 15 residues. The germline V gene has CDR1 SGHRS and CDR2 YFSETQ. V was pared by 6 bases and J by 4 bases, with 8 bases of the junction left unmatched. Expressed TCRB transcripts were sequenced after all isolated RNA was converted to cDNA. Method: immunoSEQ multiplex PCR; TCRdb's copy keeps in-frame clones and lacks some. This sample has hundreds of thousands of clones, with around 13% found just once. This chain connects TRBV5-1 to TRBJ2-1, with TRBD2 identical over 9 bases. The clonotype was recovered from a man aged 30 to 39 in good health. Sequenced input: central memory CD4+ T cells from blood. CDR3 loop: CASKQTSGLYNEQFF. The CDR3 DNA reads as TGCGCCAGCAAACAAACTAGCGGGTTATACAATGAGCAGTTCTTC.